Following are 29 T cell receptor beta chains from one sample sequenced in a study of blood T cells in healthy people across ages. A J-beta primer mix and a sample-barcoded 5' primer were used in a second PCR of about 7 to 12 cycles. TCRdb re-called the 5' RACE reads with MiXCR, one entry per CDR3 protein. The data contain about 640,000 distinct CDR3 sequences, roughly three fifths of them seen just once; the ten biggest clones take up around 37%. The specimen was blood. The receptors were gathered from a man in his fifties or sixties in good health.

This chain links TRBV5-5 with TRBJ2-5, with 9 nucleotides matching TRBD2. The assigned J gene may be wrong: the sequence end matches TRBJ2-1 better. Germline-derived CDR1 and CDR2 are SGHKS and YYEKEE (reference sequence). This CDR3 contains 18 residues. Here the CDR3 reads CASSLVWVAGGFQETQFF. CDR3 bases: TGTGCCAGCAGCTTGGTTTGGGTTGCGGGGGGGTTCCAAGAGACCCAGTTCTTC.

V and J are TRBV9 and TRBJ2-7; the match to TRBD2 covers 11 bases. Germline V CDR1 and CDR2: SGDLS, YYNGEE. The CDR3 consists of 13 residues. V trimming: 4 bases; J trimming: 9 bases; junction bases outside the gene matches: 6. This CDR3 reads CASSPRLAGRQYF. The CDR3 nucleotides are TGTGCCAGCAGCCCCCGACTAGCGGGGAGGCAGTACTTC.

The CDR3 is CASSPSGRVTVRQYF. CDR3 bases: TGTGCCAGCTCCCCAAGCGGACGGGTGACAGTGCGGCAGTATTTT. This chain links TRBV18 with TRBJ2-3; D is tentatively TRBD1 or TRBD2 (5 bases each). Looked up from germline, CDR1 is KGHSH and CDR2 is LQKENI. This CDR3 has 15 residues. The ends were cut back, 6 bases at V and 11 bases at J, with 24 bases in the middle.

In DNA form, the CDR3 reads TGTGCCATCGCCGGGGGCTCGGACTATGGCTACACCTTC. This gives the protein CAIAGGSDYGYTF. This chain joins TRBV10-3 and TRBJ1-2; possible D gene TRBD1, 6 bases. Germline CDR1 ENHRY, CDR2 SYGVKD. The CDR3 covers 13 residues. V lost 8 bases and J 3 bases, leaving 13 bases between the germline ends.

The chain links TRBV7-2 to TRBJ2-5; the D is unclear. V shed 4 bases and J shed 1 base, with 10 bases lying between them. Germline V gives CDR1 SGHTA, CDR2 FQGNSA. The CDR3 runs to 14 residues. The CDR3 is CASSWKGGQETQYF. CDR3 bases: TGTGCCAGCAGCTGGAAGGGTGGCCAAGAGACCCAGTACTTC. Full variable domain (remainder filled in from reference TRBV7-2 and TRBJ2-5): GAGVSQSPSNKVTEKGKDVELRCDPISGHTALYWYRQSLGQGLEFLIYFQGNSAPDKSGLPSDRFSAERTGGSVSTLTIQRTQQEDSAVYLCASSWKGGQETQYFGPGTRLLVL.

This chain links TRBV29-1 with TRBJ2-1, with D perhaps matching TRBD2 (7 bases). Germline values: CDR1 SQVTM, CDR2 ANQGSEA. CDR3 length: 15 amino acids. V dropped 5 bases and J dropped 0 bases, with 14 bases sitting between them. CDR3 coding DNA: TGCAGCGTTACTAAGGGGGGGCTCTCCTACAATGAGCAGTTCTTC. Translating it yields CSVTKGGLSYNEQFF.

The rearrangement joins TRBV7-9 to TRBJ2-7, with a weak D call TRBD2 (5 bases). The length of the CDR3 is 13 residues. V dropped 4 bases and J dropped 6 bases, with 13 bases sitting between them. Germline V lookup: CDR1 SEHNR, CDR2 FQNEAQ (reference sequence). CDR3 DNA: TGTGCCAGCAGCTCAACCGTCGGACTCGAGCAGTACTTC. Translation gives CASSSTVGLEQYF.

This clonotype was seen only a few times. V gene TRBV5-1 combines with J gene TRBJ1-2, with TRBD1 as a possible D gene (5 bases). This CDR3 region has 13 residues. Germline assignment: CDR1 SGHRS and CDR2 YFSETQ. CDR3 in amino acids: CAAARAPGDGYTF. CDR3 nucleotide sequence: TGCGCGGCGGCCAGAGCCCCGGGGGACGGCTACACCTTC.

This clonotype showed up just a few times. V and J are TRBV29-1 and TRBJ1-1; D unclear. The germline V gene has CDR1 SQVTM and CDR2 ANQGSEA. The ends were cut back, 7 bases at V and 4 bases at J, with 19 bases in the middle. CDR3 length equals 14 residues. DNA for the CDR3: TGCAGCGCCATCCAAGGAGGAGATCTCACTGAAGCTTTCTTT. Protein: CSAIQGGDLTEAFF.

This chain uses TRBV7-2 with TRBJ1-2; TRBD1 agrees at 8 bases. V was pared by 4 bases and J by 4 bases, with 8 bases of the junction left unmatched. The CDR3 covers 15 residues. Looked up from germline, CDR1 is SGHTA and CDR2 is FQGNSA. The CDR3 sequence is CASSSTGVEAYGYTF. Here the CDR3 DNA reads TGTGCCAGCAGCTCGACAGGGGTGGAGGCCTATGGCTACACCTTC. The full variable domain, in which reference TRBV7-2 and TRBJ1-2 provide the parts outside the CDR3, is GAGVSQSPSNKVTEKGKDVELRCDPISGHTALYWYRQSLGQGLEFLIYFQGNSAPDKSGLPSDRFSAERTGGSVSTLTIQRTQQEDSAVYLCASSSTGVEAYGYTFGSGTRLTVV.

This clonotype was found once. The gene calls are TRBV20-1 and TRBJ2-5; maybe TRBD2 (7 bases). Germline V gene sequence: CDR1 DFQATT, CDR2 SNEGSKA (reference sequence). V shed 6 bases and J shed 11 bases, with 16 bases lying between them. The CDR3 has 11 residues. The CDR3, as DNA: TGCAGTGCGGGGGGGCCACGGGAGCAGTACTTC. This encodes CSAGGPREQYF.

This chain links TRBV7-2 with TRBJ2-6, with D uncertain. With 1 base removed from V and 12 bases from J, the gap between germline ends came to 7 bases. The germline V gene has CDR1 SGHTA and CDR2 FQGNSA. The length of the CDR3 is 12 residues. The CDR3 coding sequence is TGTGCCAGCAGCTTAGGGTTGGGCGTCCTGACTTTC. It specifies CASSLGLGVLTF.

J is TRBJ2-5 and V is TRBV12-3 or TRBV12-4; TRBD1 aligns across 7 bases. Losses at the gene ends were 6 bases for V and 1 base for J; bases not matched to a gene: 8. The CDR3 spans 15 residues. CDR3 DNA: TGTGCCAGCAGCACCGGGACAGAGATCCAAGAGACCCAGTACTTC. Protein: CASSTGTEIQETQYF.

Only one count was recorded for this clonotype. Here the CDR3 reads CASSQGWSSGGDPSSYNEQFF. The CDR3 bases are TGTGCCAGCAGCCAAGGTTGGTCTAGCGGGGGGGACCCAAGCTCCTACAATGAGCAGTTCTTC. The chain couples TRBV4-2 to TRBJ2-1, with 12 bases that match TRBD2. From germline, CDR1 is LGHNA and CDR2 YNFKEQ. The trim removed 1 base at V and 0 bases at J, leaving 13 bases unmatched. This CDR3 has 21 amino acids.

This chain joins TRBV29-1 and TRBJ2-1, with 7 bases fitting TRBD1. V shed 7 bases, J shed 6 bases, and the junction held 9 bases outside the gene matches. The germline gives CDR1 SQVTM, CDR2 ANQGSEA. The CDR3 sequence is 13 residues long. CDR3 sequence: CSADRAGGNEQFF. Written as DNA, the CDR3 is TGCAGCGCCGACAGGGCTGGGGGCAATGAGCAGTTCTTC.

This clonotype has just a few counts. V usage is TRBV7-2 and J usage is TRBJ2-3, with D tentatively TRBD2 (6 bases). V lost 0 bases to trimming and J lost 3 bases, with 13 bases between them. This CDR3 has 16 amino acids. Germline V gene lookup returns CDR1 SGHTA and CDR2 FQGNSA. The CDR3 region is CASSLAGLLGTDTQYF. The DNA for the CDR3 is TGTGCCAGCAGCTTAGCGGGACTCCTTGGGACAGATACGCAGTATTTT.

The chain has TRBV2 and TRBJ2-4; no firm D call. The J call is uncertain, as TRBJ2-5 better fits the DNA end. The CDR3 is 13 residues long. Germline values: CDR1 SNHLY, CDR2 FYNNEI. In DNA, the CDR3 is TGTGCCTCAGGCGTATCCTCCGAGTGGACCCAGTACTTC. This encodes CASGVSSEWTQYF.

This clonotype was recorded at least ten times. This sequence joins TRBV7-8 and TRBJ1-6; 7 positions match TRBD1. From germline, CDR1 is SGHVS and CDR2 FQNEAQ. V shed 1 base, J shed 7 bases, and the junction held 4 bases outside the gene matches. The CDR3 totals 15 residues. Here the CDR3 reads CASSLGTGSNSPLHF. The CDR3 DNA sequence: TGTGCCAGCAGCTTAGGGACAGGCTCCAATTCACCCCTCCACTTT.

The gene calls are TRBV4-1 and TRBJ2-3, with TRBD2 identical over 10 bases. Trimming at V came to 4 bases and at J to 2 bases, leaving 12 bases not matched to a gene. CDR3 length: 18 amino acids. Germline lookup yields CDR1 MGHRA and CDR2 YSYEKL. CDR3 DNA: TGCGCCAGCAGCCGCACCCTGGGGCTAGCGGGGGCCACAGATACGCAGTATTTT. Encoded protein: CASSRTLGLAGATDTQYF.

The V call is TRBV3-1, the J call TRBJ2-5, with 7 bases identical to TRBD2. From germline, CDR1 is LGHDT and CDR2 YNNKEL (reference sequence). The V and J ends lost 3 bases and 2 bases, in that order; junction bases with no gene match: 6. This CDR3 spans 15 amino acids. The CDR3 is CASSQAASGQETQYF. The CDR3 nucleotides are TGTGCCAGCAGCCAGGCCGCTAGCGGTCAAGAGACCCAGTACTTC.

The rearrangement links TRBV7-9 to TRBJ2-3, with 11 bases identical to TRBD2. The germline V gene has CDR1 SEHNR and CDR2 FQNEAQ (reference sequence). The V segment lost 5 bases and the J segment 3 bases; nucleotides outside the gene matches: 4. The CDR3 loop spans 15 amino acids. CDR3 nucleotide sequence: TGTGCCAGCAGCCCTAGCGGGGGGACAACAGATACGCAGTATTTT. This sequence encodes CASSPSGGTTDTQYF.

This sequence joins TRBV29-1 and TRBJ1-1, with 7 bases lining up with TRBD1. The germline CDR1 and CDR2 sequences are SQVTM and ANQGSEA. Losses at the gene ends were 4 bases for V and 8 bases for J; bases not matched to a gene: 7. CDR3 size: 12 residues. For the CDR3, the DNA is TGCAGCGTTGCATGGACAGGAGCCGAAGCTTTCTTT. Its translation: CSVAWTGAEAFF.

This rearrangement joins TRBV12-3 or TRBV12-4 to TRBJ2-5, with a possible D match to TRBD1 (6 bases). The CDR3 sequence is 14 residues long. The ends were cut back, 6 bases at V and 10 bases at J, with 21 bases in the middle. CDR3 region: CASRPRLTGADQYF. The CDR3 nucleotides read TGTGCCAGCAGACCAAGACTGACAGGCGCAGACCAGTACTTC.

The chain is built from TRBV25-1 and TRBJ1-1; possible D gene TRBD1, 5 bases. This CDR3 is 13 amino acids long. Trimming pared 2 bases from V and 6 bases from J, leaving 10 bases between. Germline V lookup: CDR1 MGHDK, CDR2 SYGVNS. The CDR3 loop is CASSETGNPEAFF. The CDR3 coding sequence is TGTGCCAGCAGTGAAACAGGAAACCCTGAAGCTTTCTTT.

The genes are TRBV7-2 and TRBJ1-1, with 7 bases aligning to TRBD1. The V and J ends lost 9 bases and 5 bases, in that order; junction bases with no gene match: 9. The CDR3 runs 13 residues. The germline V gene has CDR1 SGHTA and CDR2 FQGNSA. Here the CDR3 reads CARQQGLRTEAFF. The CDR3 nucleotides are TGTGCCAGACAACAGGGGTTGAGGACTGAAGCTTTCTTT.

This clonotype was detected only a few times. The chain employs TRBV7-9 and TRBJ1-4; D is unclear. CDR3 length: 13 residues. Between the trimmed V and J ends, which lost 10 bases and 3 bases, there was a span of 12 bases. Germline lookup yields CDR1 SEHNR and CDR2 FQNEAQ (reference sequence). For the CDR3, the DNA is TGTGCCACCCAATCTGAAGCTAATGAAAAACTGTTTTTT. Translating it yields CATQSEANEKLFF.

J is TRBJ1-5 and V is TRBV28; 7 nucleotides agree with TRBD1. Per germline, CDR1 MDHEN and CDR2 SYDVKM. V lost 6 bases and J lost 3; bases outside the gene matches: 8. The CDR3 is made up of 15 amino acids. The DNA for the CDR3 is TGTGCCAGCAGCCGAGGACAGGTTTACAATCAGCCCCAGCATTTT. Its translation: CASSRGQVYNQPQHF.

CDR3 sequence: CASSERTGNGYTF. DNA of the CDR3: TGTGCCAGCAGTGAACGGACAGGGAATGGCTACACCTTC. V usage is TRBV2 and J usage is TRBJ1-2; TRBD1 matches 8 bases. From germline, CDR1 is SNHLY and CDR2 FYNNEI. The CDR3 spans 13 residues. Trimming at V came to 2 bases and at J to 6 bases, leaving 2 bases not matched to a gene.

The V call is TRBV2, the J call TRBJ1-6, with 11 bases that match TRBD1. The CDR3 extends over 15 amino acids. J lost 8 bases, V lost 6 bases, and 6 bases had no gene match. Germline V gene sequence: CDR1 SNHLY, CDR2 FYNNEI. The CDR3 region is CASRPGQGGYSPLHF. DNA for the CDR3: TGTGCCAGCAGACCGGGACAGGGGGGATATTCACCCCTCCACTTT.